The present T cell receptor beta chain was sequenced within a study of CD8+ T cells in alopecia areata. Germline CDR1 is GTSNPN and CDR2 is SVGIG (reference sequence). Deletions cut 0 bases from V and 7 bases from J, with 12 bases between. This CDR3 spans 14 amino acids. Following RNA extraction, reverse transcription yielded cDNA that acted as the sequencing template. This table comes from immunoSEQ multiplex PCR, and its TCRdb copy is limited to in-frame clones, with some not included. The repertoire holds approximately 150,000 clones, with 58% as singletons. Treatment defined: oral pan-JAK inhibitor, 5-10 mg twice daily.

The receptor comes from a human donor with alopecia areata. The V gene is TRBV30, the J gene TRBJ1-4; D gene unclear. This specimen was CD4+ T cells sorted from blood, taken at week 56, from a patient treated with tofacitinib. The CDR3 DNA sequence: TGTGCCTGGAGTGTACGGGCCTGGGGTGAAAAACTGTTTTTT. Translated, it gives CAWSVRAWGEKLFF.